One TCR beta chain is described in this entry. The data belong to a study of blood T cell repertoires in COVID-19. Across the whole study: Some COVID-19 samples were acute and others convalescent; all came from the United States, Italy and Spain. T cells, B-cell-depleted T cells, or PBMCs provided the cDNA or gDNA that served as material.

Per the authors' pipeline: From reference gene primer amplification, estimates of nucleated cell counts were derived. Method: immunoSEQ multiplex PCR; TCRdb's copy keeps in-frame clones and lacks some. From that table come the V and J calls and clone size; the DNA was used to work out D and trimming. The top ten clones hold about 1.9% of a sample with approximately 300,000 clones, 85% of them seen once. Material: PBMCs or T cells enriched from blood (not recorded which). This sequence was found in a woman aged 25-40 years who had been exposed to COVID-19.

DNA of the CDR3: TGTGCCAGCAGCTTCGACAGGTCTGCCATTCAGTACTTC. The encoded protein is CASSFDRSAIQYF. The J gene is TRBJ2-4, the V gene TRBV7-2; TRBD1 is a possible D gene (6 bases). Between the trimmed V and J ends, which lost 3 bases and 9 bases, there was a span of 12 bases. The length of the CDR3 is 13 residues. Germline assignment: CDR1 SGHTA and CDR2 FQGNSA.